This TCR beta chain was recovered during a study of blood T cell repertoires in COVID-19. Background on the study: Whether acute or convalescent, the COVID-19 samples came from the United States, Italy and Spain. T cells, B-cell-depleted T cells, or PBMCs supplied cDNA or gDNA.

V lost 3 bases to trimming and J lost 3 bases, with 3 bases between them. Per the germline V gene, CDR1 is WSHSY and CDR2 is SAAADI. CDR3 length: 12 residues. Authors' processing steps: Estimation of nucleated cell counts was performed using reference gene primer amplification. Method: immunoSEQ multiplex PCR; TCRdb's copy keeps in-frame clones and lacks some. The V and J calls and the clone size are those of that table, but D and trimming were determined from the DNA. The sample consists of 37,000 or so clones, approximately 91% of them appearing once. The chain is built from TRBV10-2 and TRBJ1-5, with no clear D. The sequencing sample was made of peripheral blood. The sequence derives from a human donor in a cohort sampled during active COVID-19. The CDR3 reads CASSDINQPQHF. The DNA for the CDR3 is TGCGCCAGCAGTGACATCAATCAGCCCCAGCATTTT.